This T cell receptor beta chain emerged from a study of T-cell reconstitution after alpha-beta-depleted transplantation in children. It was with unique molecular identifiers that the TCRbeta library was prepared. TCRdb re-derived calls from the PCR reads in MiXCR, one entry per CDR3 protein. The sample contains a few hundred thousand distinct CDR3 sequences, more than 7.5% of which appear only once. Germline V gene lookup returns CDR1 DFQATT and CDR2 SNEGSKA (reference sequence). This CDR3 has 13 amino acids. Concerning this clonotype itself: Relative to the germline gene, one junction end is altered; a read error may explain this.

The clonotype comes from a human donor who donated a stem cell graft to a child with SCID. The material sequenced was PBMCs from the stem cell graft donor, taken from the stem cell graft. The chain is built from TRBV20-1 and TRBJ1-1; D gene ambiguous. The CDR3 spells CSGYTRENSEAFF. CDR3 DNA sequence: TGCAGTGGGTACACACGTGAGAACTCTGAAGCTTTCTTT.